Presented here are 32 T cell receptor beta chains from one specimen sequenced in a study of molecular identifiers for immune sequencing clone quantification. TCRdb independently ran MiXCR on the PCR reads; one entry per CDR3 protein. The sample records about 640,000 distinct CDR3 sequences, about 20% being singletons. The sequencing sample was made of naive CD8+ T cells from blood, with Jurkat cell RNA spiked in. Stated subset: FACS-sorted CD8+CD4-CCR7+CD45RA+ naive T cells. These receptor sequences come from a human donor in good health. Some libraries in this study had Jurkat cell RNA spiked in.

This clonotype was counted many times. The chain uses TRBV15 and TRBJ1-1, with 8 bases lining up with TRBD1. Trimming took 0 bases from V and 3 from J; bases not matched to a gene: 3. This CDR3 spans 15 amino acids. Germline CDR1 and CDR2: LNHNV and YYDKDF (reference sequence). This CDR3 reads CATSRETGVDTEAFF. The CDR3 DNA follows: TGTGCCACCAGCAGAGAGACAGGGGTGGACACTGAAGCTTTCTTT.

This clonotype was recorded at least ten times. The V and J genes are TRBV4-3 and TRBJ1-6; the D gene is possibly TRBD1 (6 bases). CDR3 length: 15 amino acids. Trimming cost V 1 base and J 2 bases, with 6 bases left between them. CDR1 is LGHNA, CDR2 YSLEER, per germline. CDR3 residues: CASSQGTAYNSPLHF. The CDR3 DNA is TGCGCCAGCAGCCAAGGGACAGCCTATAATTCACCCCTCCACTTT.

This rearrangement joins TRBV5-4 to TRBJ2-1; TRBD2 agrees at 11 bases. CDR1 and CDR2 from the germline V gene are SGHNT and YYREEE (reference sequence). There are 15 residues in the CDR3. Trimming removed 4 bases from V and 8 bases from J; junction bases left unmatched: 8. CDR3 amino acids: CASSGGLAVRDEQFF. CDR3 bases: TGTGCCAGCAGCGGGGGACTAGCGGTGCGGGATGAGCAGTTCTTC.

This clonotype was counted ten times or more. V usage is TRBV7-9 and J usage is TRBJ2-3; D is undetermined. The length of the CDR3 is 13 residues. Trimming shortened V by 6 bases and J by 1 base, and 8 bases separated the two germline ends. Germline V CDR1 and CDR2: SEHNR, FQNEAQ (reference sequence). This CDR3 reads CASSPPGTDTQYF. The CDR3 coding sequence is TGTGCCAGCAGTCCCCCAGGCACAGATACGCAGTATTTT.

CDR3 coding DNA: TGCGCCAGCAGCCATCCGGTGGGCACCGGGGAGCTGTTTTTT. Translating it yields CASSHPVGTGELFF. V is TRBV4-3 and J is TRBJ2-2; D call uncertain. V lost 3 bases and J 4 bases, leaving 9 bases between the germline ends. The germline CDR1 and CDR2 sequences are LGHNA and YSLEER. This CDR3 contains 14 residues.

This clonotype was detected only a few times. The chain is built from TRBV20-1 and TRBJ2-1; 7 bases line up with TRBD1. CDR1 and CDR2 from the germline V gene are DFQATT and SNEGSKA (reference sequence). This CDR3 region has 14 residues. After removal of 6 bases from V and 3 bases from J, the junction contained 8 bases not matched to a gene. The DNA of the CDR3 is TGCAGTGCCCCCGGGACAGACTTCTACAATGAGCAGTTCTTC. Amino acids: CSAPGTDFYNEQFF.

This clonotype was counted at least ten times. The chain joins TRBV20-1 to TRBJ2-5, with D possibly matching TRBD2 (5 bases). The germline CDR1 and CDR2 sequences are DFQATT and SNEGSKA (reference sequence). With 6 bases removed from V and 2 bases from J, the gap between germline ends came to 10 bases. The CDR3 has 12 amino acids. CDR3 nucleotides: TGCAGTGCCAGTGGACTGCAAGAGACCCAGTACTTC. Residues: CSASGLQETQYF.

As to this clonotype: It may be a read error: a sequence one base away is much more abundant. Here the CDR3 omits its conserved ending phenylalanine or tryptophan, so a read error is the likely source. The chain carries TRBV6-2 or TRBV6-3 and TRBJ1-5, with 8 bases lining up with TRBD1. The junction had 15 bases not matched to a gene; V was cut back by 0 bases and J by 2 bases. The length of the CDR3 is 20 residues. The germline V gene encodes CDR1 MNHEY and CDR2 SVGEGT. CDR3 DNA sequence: TGTGCCAGCAGTTACTCCCAGGACAGGGCCCCAATTGTGGGCAATCAGCCCCAGCATCTT. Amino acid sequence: CASSYSQDRAPIVGNQPQHL.

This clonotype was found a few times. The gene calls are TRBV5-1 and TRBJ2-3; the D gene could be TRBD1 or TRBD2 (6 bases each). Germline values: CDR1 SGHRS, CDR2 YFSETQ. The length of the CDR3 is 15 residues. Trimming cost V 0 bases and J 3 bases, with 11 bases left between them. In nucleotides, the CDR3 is TGCGCCAGCAGCTTGGTGGGGGGCCTGACAGATACGCAGTATTTT. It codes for CASSLVGGLTDTQYF. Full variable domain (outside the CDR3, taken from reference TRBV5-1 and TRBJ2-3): KAGVTQTPRYLIKTRGQQVTLSCSPISGHRSVSWYQQTPGQGLQFLFEYFSETQRNKGNFPGRFSGRQFSNSRSEMNVSTLELGDSALYLCASSLVGGLTDTQYFGPGTRLTVL.

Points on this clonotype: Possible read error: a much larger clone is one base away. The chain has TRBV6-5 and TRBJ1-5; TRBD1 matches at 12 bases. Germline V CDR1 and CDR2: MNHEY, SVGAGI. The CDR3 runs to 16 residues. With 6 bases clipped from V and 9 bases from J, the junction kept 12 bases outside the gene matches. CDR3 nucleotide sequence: TGTGCCAGCAGCCGGACCGGGACAGGGGGCTTGCGGCCCCAGCATTTT. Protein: CASSRTGTGGLRPQHF.

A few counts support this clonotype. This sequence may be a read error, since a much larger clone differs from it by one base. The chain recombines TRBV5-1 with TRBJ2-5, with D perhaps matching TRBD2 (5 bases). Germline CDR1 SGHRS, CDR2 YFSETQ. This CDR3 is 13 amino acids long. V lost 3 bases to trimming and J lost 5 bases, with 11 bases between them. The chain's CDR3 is CASSSLERETQYF. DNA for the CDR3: TGCGCCAGCAGCTCTTTGGAGCGGGAGACCCAGTACTTC.

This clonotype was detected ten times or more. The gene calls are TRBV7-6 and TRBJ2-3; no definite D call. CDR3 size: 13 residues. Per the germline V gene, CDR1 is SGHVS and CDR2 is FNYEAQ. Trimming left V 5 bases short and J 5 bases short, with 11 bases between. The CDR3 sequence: CASSPRVLDTQYF. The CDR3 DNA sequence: TGTGCCAGCAGCCCCCGCGTGCTAGATACGCAGTATTTT.

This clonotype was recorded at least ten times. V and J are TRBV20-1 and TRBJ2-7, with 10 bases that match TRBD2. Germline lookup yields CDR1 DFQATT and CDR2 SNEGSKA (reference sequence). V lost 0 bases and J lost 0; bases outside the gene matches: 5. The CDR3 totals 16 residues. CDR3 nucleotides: TGCAGTGCTAGAGATTCTCTAGCGGGAGTCTCCTACGAGCAGTACTTC. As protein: CSARDSLAGVSYEQYF.

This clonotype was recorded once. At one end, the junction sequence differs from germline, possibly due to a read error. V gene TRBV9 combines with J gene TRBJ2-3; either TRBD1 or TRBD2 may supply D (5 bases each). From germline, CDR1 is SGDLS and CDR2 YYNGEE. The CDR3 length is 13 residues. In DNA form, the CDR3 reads TGTGCCAGCAGCGCCTCATTGGGGGATACGCAGTGTTTT. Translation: CASSASLGDTQCF. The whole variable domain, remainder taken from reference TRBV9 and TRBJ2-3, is DSGVTQTPKHLITATGQRVTLRCSPRSGDLSVYWYQQSLDQGLQFLIQYYNGEERAKGNILERFSAQQFPDLHSELNLSSLELGDSALYFCASSASLGDTQCFGPGTRLTVL.

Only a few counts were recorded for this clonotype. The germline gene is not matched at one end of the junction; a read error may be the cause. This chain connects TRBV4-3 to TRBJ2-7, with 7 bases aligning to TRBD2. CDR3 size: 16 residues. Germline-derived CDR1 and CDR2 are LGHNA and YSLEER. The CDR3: CASSQGASGTSYEQHF. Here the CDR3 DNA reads TGCGCCAGCAGCCAGGGCGCTAGCGGTACCTCCTACGAGCAGCACTTC.

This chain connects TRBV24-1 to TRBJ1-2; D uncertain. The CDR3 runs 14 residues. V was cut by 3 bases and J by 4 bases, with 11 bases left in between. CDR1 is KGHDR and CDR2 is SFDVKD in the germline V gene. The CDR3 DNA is TGTGCCACCAGTGATGACACCTTCCCCTATGGCTACACCTTC. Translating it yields CATSDDTFPYGYTF.

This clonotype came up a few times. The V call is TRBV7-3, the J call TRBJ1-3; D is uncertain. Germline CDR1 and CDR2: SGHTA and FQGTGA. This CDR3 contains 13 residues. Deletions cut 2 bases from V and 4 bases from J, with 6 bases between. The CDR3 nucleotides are TGTGCCAGCAGCTTAGACTTGGGAAACACCATATATTTT. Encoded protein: CASSLDLGNTIYF.

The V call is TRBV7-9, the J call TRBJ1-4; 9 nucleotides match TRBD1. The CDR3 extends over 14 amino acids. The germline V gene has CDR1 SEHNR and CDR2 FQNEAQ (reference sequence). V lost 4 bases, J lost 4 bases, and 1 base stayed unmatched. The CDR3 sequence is CASSWTGDNEKLFF. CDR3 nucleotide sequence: TGTGCCAGCAGCTGGACAGGGGATAATGAAAAACTGTTTTTT.

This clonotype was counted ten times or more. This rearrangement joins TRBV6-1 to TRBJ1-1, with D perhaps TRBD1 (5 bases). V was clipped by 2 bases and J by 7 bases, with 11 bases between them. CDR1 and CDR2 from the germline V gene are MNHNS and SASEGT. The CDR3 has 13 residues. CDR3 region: CASSEITGGEAFF. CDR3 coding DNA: TGTGCCAGCAGTGAAATTACAGGAGGTGAAGCTTTCTTT.

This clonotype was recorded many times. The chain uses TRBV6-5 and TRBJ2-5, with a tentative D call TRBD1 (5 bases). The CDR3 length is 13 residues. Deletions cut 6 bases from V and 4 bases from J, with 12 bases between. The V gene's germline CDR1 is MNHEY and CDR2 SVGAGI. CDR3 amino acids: CASRGRERETQYF. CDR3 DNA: TGTGCCAGCAGAGGCAGGGAAAGAGAGACCCAGTACTTC.

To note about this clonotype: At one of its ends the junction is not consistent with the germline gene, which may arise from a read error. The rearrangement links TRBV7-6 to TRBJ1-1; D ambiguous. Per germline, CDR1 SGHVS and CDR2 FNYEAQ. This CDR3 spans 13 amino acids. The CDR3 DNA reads TGTGCCGGCAGTTCTAGGCTCAACACTGAAGCTTTCTTT. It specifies CAGSSRLNTEAFF.

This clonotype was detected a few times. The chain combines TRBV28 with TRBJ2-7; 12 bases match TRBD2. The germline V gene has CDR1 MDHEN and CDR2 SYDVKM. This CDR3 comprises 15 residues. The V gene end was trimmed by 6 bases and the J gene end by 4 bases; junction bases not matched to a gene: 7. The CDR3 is CASSSWTSGKYEQYF. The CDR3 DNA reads TGTGCCAGCAGCTCATGGACTAGCGGGAAGTACGAGCAGTACTTC.

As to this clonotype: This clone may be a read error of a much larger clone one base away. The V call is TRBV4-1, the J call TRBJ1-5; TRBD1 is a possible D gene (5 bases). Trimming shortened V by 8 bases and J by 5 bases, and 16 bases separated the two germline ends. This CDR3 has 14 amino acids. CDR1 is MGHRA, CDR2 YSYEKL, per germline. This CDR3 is CASGPQAGHQPQHF. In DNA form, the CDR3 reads TGCGCCAGCGGCCCACAAGCGGGGCATCAGCCCCAGCATTTT.

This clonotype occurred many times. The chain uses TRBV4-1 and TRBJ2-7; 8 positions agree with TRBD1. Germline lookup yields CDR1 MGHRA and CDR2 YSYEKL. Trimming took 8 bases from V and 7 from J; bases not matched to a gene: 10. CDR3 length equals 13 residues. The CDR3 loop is CASARDRMNEQYF. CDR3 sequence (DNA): TGCGCCAGCGCTCGGGACAGGATGAATGAGCAGTACTTC.

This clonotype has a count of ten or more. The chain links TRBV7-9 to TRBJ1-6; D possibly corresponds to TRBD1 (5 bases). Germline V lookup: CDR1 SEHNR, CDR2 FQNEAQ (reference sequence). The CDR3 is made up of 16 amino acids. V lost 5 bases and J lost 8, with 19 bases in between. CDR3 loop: CASSQNRDRTDSPLHF. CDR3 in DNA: TGTGCCAGCAGCCAAAACCGGGACCGGACCGATTCACCCCTCCACTTT.

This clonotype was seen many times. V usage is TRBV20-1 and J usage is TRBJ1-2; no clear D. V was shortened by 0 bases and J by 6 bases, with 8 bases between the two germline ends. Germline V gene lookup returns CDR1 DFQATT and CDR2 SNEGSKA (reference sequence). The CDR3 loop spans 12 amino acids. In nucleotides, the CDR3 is TGCAGTGCTAGAGATATCAAGGATGGCTACACCTTC. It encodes CSARDIKDGYTF.

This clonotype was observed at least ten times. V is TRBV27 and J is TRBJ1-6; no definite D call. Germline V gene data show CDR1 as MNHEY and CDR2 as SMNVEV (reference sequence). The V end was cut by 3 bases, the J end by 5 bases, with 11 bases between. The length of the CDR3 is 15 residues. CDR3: CASSLVGHHNSPLHF. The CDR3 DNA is TGTGCCAGCAGTTTGGTCGGTCACCATAATTCACCCCTCCACTTT.

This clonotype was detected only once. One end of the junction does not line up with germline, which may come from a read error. In nucleotides, the CDR3 is TGTGCCTGCAGCCAAGAAGCAATCTCTGGAAACACCATATATTTT. The encoded protein is CACSQEAISGNTIYF. V is TRBV4-2 and J is TRBJ1-3, with D hard to call. The CDR3 consists of 15 residues. Germline CDR1 reads LGHNA; CDR2 reads YNFKEQ.

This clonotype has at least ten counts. Here the CDR3 reads CSARSRGHQDEQFF. DNA for the CDR3: TGCAGTGCTAGATCACGGGGGCATCAGGATGAGCAGTTCTTC. The rearrangement joins TRBV20-1 to TRBJ2-1; D may match TRBD1 or TRBD2 (6 bases each). V was shortened by 2 bases and J by 8 bases, with 16 bases between the two germline ends. Germline V gene data show CDR1 as DFQATT and CDR2 as SNEGSKA (reference sequence). This CDR3 has 14 residues.

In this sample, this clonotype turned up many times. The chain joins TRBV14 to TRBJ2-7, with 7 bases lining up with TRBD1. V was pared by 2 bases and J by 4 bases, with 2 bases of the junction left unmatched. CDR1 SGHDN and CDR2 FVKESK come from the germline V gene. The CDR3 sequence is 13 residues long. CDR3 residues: CASSQLTGYEQYF. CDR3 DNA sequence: TGTGCCAGCAGCCAACTGACAGGGTACGAGCAGTACTTC. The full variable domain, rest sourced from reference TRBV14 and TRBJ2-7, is EAGVTQFPSHSVIEKGQTVTLRCDPISGHDNLYWYRRVMGKEIKFLLHFVKESKQDESGMPNNRFLAERTGGTYSTLKVQPAELEDSGVYFCASSQLTGYEQYFGPGTRLTVT.

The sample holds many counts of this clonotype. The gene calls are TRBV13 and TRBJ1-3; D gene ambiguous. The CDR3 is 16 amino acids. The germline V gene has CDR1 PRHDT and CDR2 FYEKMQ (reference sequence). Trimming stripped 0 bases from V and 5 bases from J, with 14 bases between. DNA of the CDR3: TGTGCCAGCAGCTTAGGCCTAAGTGAAGTCCGAAACACCATATATTTT. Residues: CASSLGLSEVRNTIYF.

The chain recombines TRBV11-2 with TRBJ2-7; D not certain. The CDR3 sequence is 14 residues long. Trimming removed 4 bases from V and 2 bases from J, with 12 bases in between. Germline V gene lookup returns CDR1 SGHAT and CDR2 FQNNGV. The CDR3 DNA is TGTGCCAGCAGCTCGGACCCGGGCGCCTACGAGCAGTACTTC. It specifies CASSSDPGAYEQYF.